What follows are 32 T cell receptor beta chains derived from one specimen sequenced in a study of cytomegalovirus exposure and HLA in healthy donors. Use of 60 Vbeta and 13 Jbeta primers characterized the PCR. The protocol was immunoSEQ multiplex PCR, while the TCRdb copy is restricted to in-frame clones and leaves out a portion. The sample lists 130,000 to 150,000 clones; over 60% were seen once. Sequences were obtained from PBMCs. The receptors shown here come from a man in his forties or fifties in good health and CMV-seropositive.

This chain links TRBV6-1 with TRBJ1-6; D remains unclear. This CDR3 region has 12 residues. Germline CDR1 MNHNS, CDR2 SASEGT. With 4 bases removed from V and 8 bases from J, the gap between germline ends came to 6 bases. CDR3 loop: CASSAEDSPLHF. Here the CDR3 DNA reads TGTGCCAGCAGTGCGGAGGATTCACCCCTCCACTTT.

The chain uses TRBV4-1 and TRBJ1-4, with TRBD1 as a possible D gene (5 bases). With 4 bases removed from V and 8 bases from J, the gap between germline ends came to 11 bases. Germline CDR1 is MGHRA and CDR2 is YSYEKL. The CDR3 spans 13 residues. DNA of the CDR3: TGCGCCAGCAGCCGTCGGGGGAACGAAAAACTGTTTTTT. Protein: CASSRRGNEKLFF.

The V call is TRBV7-2, the J call TRBJ2-2; the match to TRBD2 covers 7 bases. After removal of 3 bases from V and 4 bases from J, the junction contained 2 bases not matched to a gene. The CDR3 extends over 14 amino acids. Germline CDR1 is SGHTA and CDR2 is FQGNSA. In DNA, the CDR3 is TGTGCCAGCAGCTTTATAGCGGGCACCGGGGAGCTGTTTTTT. Its protein is CASSFIAGTGELFF.

V usage is TRBV5-4 and J usage is TRBJ2-3; 8 bases match TRBD2. This CDR3 comprises 15 residues. In germline, CDR1 is SGHNT, CDR2 YYREEE (reference sequence). After removal of 4 bases from V and 1 base from J, the junction contained 5 bases not matched to a gene. The DNA of the CDR3 is TGTGCCAGCAGCCCAATGACTAGCGGCACAGATACGCAGTATTTT. It is translated as CASSPMTSGTDTQYF.

The count of this clone is one. The rearrangement links TRBV7-3 to TRBJ1-1, with 7 bases aligning to TRBD1. Germline values: CDR1 SGHTA, CDR2 FQGTGA. The V and J ends lost 8 bases and 4 bases, in that order; junction bases with no gene match: 7. The CDR3 spans 13 residues. The CDR3 sequence: CASATGRGTEAFF. The CDR3 nucleotides are TGTGCCAGCGCGACAGGGCGCGGCACTGAAGCTTTCTTT. Full variable domain (missing parts from reference TRBV7-3 and TRBJ1-1): GAGVSQTPSNKVTEKGKYVELRCDPISGHTALYWYRQSLGQGPEFLIYFQGTGAADDSGLPNDRFFAVRPEGSVSTLKIQRTERGDSAVYLCASATGRGTEAFFGQGTRLTVV.

V gene TRBV7-2 combines with J gene TRBJ2-1; 7 bases map to TRBD2. The junction had 7 bases not matched to a gene; V was cut back by 5 bases and J by 3 bases. Germline loops: CDR1 SGHTA, CDR2 FQGNSA. This CDR3 has 15 amino acids. The CDR3 region has the DNA TGTGCCAGCAGCCCGGGGGGAGGGATCTACAATGAGCAGTTCTTC. Translation gives CASSPGGGIYNEQFF.

This clone showed up just a few times. V is TRBV28 and J is TRBJ1-2; 7 bases fit TRBD1. Germline V lookup: CDR1 MDHEN, CDR2 SYDVKM. Germline trimming cut 4 bases from V and 4 bases from J; bases unmatched to any gene: 12. This CDR3 contains 16 residues. For the CDR3, the DNA is TGTGCCAGCAGTTCGGACAGGATAGTCCGGATCTATGGCTACACCTTC. Protein sequence: CASSSDRIVRIYGYTF.

As to this clone: One end of the junction fails to match germline, which may point to a read error. The chain has TRBV5-1 and TRBJ2-6; 7 bases align to TRBD2. This CDR3 is built from 16 residues. Germline CDR1 and CDR2: SGHRS and YFSETQ. The CDR3 coding sequence is TGCGCCAGCAGCCGGACTAGGGACTCTGGGGCCAACGGCCTGACTTTC. Translation gives CASSRTRDSGANGLTF. Complete variable domain (other parts from reference TRBV5-1 and TRBJ2-6): KAGVTQTPRYLIKTRGQQVTLSCSPISGHRSVSWYQQTPGQGLQFLFEYFSETQRNKGNFPGRFSGRQFSNSRSEMNVSTLELGDSALYLCASSRTRDSGANGLTFGAGSRLTVL.

The rearrangement joins TRBV6-1 to TRBJ1-5, with D tentatively TRBD1 (5 bases). V gave up 1 base and J gave up 3 bases, with 10 bases separating them. From germline, CDR1 is MNHNS and CDR2 SASEGT. This CDR3 is built from 15 residues. The CDR3 DNA is TGTGCCAGCAGTGAAGTAGGGGCAGTCAATCAGCCCCAGCATTTT. Translating gives CASSEVGAVNQPQHF.

This clone was found once. J is TRBJ2-2 and V is TRBV10-3; 15 positions match TRBD2. J was trimmed by 4 bases and V by 2 bases; bases with no gene match: 14. Germline CDR1 reads ENHRY; CDR2 reads SYGVKD. The CDR3 is made up of 21 amino acids. The CDR3 is CAISEPQGGTSGRTGTGELFF. CDR3 DNA: TGTGCCATCAGTGAGCCACAAGGCGGGACTAGCGGGAGGACGGGCACCGGGGAGCTGTTTTTT.

J is TRBJ2-1 and V is TRBV9; 7 nucleotides agree with TRBD2. V shed 4 bases, J shed 5 bases, and the junction held 12 bases outside the gene matches. CDR1 is SGDLS and CDR2 is YYNGEE in the germline V gene. The CDR3 runs 16 residues. The CDR3 is CASSSQEFGTNNEQFF. CDR3 bases: TGTGCCAGCAGCTCCCAAGAATTCGGGACTAACAATGAGCAGTTCTTC.

This clone was counted between two and nine times. The V gene is TRBV19, the J gene TRBJ2-3; 7 nucleotides match TRBD2. The V and J ends lost 2 bases and 4 bases, in that order; junction bases with no gene match: 12. Germline CDR1 and CDR2: LNHDA and SQIVND (reference sequence). CDR3 size: 17 residues. CDR3 amino acids: CASSISSGRAMADTQYF. CDR3 DNA sequence: TGTGCCAGTAGTATATCTAGTGGGAGGGCCATGGCAGATACGCAGTATTTT.

This clone showed up just a few times. The gene calls are TRBV4-3 and TRBJ1-6; tentatively, D is TRBD1 (6 bases). Germline V lookup: CDR1 LGHNA, CDR2 YSLEER. V was pared by 0 bases and J by 8 bases, with 14 bases between. The CDR3 sequence is 16 residues long. This CDR3 is CASSQDGGRGYSPLHF. CDR3 sequence (DNA): TGCGCCAGCAGCCAAGATGGGGGCAGGGGTTATTCACCCCTCCACTTT.

The chain links TRBV5-8 to TRBJ1-4; 8 bases are shared with TRBD1. After removal of 5 bases from V and 5 bases from J, the junction contained 11 bases not matched to a gene. Germline V gene data show CDR1 as SGHTS and CDR2 as YDEGEE. The CDR3 is 16 residues long. Written as DNA, the CDR3 is TGTGCCAGCAGTGACACAGGGGGTGAGCCGAATGAAAAACTGTTTTTT. Its translation is CASSDTGGEPNEKLFF.

This clone has only a few counts. The rearrangement uses TRBV6-5 and TRBJ1-1; a weak D match, TRBD1 (5 bases). Germline CDR1 reads MNHEY; CDR2 reads SVGAGI. This CDR3 has 15 residues. The germline V and J ends were trimmed by 3 bases and 2 bases, with 13 bases remaining between them. The CDR3: CASSYRARDNTEAFF. In DNA form, the CDR3 reads TGTGCCAGCAGTTATCGAGCCAGGGATAACACTGAAGCTTTCTTT.

This rearrangement joins TRBV5-8 to TRBJ2-7; 7 bases are a match to TRBD1. The CDR3 length is 15 residues. V trimming: 0 bases; J trimming: 5 bases; junction bases outside the gene matches: 8. Looked up from germline, CDR1 is SGHTS and CDR2 is YDEGEE. DNA for the CDR3: TGTGCCAGCAGCTTGGGCAGGGGGTCGGCCCACGAGCAGTACTTC. The encoded protein is CASSLGRGSAHEQYF.

The gene calls are TRBV21-1 and TRBJ2-5; TRBD1, as called in the table, went unchecked against the DNA. TRBV21-1 is given as a pseudogene. This CDR3 spans 15 amino acids. Here the CDR3 DNA reads TGTGCCAGCAGCAAATCGGGCGACAGGGGGGCGGCCCAGTACTTC. Amino acid sequence: CASSKSGDRGAAQYF.

V usage is TRBV9 and J usage is TRBJ2-2; 10 nucleotides line up with TRBD2. The CDR3 length is 19 residues. The germline V gene has CDR1 SGDLS and CDR2 YYNGEE. The J segment lost 4 bases and the V segment lost 3 bases, leaving 15 bases of the junction unmatched. The CDR3, as DNA: TGTGCCAGCAGCGCTCTCATTAGCCCGGCTAGCGGGGGCACCGGGGAGCTGTTTTTT. Residues: CASSALISPASGGTGELFF.

The chain employs TRBV4-3 and TRBJ2-5, with 9 positions matching TRBD2. The CDR3 spans 15 residues. The J segment lost 5 bases and the V segment lost 2 bases, leaving 6 bases of the junction unmatched. Per germline, CDR1 LGHNA and CDR2 YSLEER. This CDR3 is CASSQISGSGETQYF. Here the CDR3 DNA reads TGCGCCAGCAGCCAAATTAGCGGGAGCGGGGAGACCCAGTACTTC.

The V call is TRBV19, the J call TRBJ2-7; D is possibly TRBD2 (6 bases). Trimming stripped 5 bases from V and 9 bases from J, with 17 bases between. This CDR3 has 13 residues. CDR1 is LNHDA and CDR2 is SQIVND in the germline V gene (reference sequence). The CDR3 DNA reads as TGTGCCAGTAGTGGAGGACTATGGGGCGGGCAGTACTTC. It yields the protein CASSGGLWGGQYF.

The CDR3 spells CASSPGQGYGYTF. The CDR3, as DNA: TGTGCCAGCTCGCCCGGACAAGGCTATGGCTACACCTTC. V is TRBV18 and J is TRBJ1-2; D perhaps matches TRBD1 (5 bases). This CDR3 comprises 13 residues. Germline CDR1 reads KGHSH; CDR2 reads LQKENI. The ends were cut back, 6 bases at V and 4 bases at J, with 12 bases in the middle.

In this sample, this clone turned up once. The V call is TRBV10-3, the J call TRBJ1-4; TRBD1 agrees at 11 bases. V lost 11 bases, J lost 8 bases, and 16 bases stayed unmatched. Germline lookup yields CDR1 ENHRY and CDR2 SYGVKD. The CDR3 runs 16 residues. The CDR3 DNA follows: TGTGCCTCCAGGGACCACCGGGGGACAGGGGGAGAAAAACTGTTTTTT. This translates into CASRDHRGTGGEKLFF.

The chain recombines TRBV19 with TRBJ2-3, with D hard to call. From germline, CDR1 is LNHDA and CDR2 SQIVND (reference sequence). V was clipped by 4 bases and J by 8 bases, with 7 bases between them. CDR3 length equals 11 residues. In DNA form, the CDR3 reads TGTGCCAGTAGTACCCTCTTTACGCAGTATTTT. Its translation: CASSTLFTQYF.

The chain recombines TRBV5-1 with TRBJ2-5; 10 nucleotides match TRBD2. The V segment lost 2 bases and the J segment 5 bases; nucleotides outside the gene matches: 9. The CDR3 is made up of 16 amino acids. The germline gives CDR1 SGHRS, CDR2 YFSETQ. CDR3 residues: CASSLGLAEGGETQYF. As DNA, the CDR3 is TGCGCCAGCAGCTTAGGACTAGCGGAGGGGGGGGAGACCCAGTACTTC.

J is TRBJ2-5 and V is TRBV4-3; 10 nucleotides match TRBD2. Trimming cost V 0 bases and J 6 bases; bases outside gene matches: 7. CDR3 length: 16 residues. Per germline, CDR1 LGHNA and CDR2 YSLEER. The CDR3 coding sequence is TGCGCCAGCAGCCAAGATCAACGGACTAGCGGAAAGACCCAGTACTTC. Its protein is CASSQDQRTSGKTQYF.

V is TRBV7-3 and J is TRBJ2-2; D gene ambiguous. Germline values: CDR1 SGHTA, CDR2 FQGTGA. V was cut by 5 bases and J by 5 bases, with 6 bases left in between. The CDR3 runs to 12 residues. The CDR3 reads CASSLDTGELFF. The CDR3 DNA is TGTGCCAGCAGCCTAGATACCGGGGAGCTGTTTTTT.

A few counts support this clone. The V gene is TRBV19, the J gene TRBJ1-2; perhaps TRBD1 as D (6 bases). Germline V gene lookup returns CDR1 LNHDA and CDR2 SQIVND (reference sequence). Between the trimmed V and J ends, which lost 7 bases and 6 bases, there was a span of 21 bases. The CDR3 sequence is 15 residues long. In DNA, the CDR3 is TGTGCCAGTACTCCCGGGGGGCGAGATCACCATGGCTACACCTTC. It codes for CASTPGGRDHHGYTF.

The chain has TRBV6-5 and TRBJ2-1; a possible D gene is TRBD2 (6 bases). Germline V gene lookup returns CDR1 MNHEY and CDR2 SVGAGI. V lost 8 bases to trimming and J lost 3 bases, with 8 bases between them. The CDR3 sequence is 12 residues long. CDR3 sequence (DNA): TGTGCCAGCTCCGGGAGCTACAATGAGCAGTTCTTC. It specifies CASSGSYNEQFF.

The chain has TRBV5-4 and TRBJ2-5; 10 nucleotides align to TRBD2. CDR3 length equals 16 residues. V trimming: 4 bases; J trimming: 1 base; junction bases outside the gene matches: 7. Germline CDR1 and CDR2: SGHNT and YYREEE (reference sequence). Here the CDR3 DNA reads TGTGCCAGCAGCGTGCGACTAGCGGGTTTCCAAGAGACCCAGTACTTC. Translating gives CASSVRLAGFQETQYF.

The rearrangement joins TRBV5-4 to TRBJ2-1; no definite D call. This CDR3 has 15 residues. Looked up from germline, CDR1 is SGHNT and CDR2 is YYREEE (reference sequence). V was cut by 3 bases and J by 0 bases, with 10 bases left in between. The CDR3 loop is CASSSASNSYNEQFF. The CDR3 DNA reads as TGTGCCAGCAGCTCCGCTAGTAACTCCTACAATGAGCAGTTCTTC. The full variable domain, completed using reference TRBV5-4 and TRBJ2-1, is ETGVTQSPTHLIKTRGQQVTLRCSSQSGHNTVSWYQQALGQGPQFIFQYYREEENGRGNFPPRFSGLQFPNYSSELNVNALELDDSALYLCASSSASNSYNEQFFGPGTRLTVL.

The count of this clone is one. The rearrangement links TRBV2 to TRBJ2-7; D not resolved. The CDR3 loop spans 13 amino acids. V was pared by 3 bases and J by 7 bases, with 13 bases between. Germline CDR1 reads SNHLY; CDR2 reads FYNNEI. The CDR3 reads CASSDERLGEQYF. In DNA, the CDR3 is TGTGCCAGCAGTGACGAGCGTTTAGGTGAGCAGTACTTC.

This clone was observed a handful of times. This rearrangement joins TRBV6-5 to TRBJ2-1, with 8 bases lining up with TRBD2. CDR3 size: 13 residues. CDR1 MNHEY and CDR2 SVGAGI come from the germline V gene. V shed 8 bases and J 5 bases; nucleotides not matched to a gene: 5. CDR3 in amino acids: CASSIAGNNEQFF. The DNA for the CDR3 is TGTGCCAGCTCCATAGCGGGGAACAATGAGCAGTTCTTC.